The 8 T cell receptor beta chains listed next were all sequenced from one sample in a study of patients and donors after allogeneic stem cell transplantation. One entry per CDR3 protein, called by TCRdb with MiXCR from the RT-PCR reads. The sample records about 39,000 distinct CDR3 sequences, over 25% being singletons. The sample was blood, either unsorted or a sorted T cell fraction (not recorded which). The receptors were sampled from a human donor who was either an allogeneic HSCT recipient or a stem cell or donor lymphocyte infusion donor (not recorded which). It is not recorded whose cells these are; they may come from a transplant donor.

This clonotype was seen ten or more times. V is TRBV28 and J is TRBJ1-1; D is possibly TRBD1 (5 bases). Trimming took off 3 bases at V and 0 bases at J, with 11 bases between the two ends. CDR3 size: 15 residues. Per the germline V gene, CDR1 is MDHEN and CDR2 is SYDVKM. The DNA for the CDR3 is TGTGCCAGCAGTTTTTCCAGGGTTATGAACACTGAAGCTTTCTTT. Translation gives CASSFSRVMNTEAFF.

The chain uses TRBV7-9 and TRBJ1-6; D is ambiguous. The V end was cut by 7 bases, the J end by 0 bases, with 13 bases between. The V gene's germline CDR1 is SEHNR and CDR2 FQNEAQ (reference sequence). The CDR3 runs 16 residues. The CDR3 reads CASTGDPSSYNSPLHF. For the CDR3, the DNA is TGTGCCAGCACCGGAGACCCAAGCTCCTATAATTCACCCCTCCACTTT.

V usage is TRBV9 and J usage is TRBJ2-1, with 7 bases identical to TRBD2. Trimming at V came to 2 bases and at J to 4 bases, leaving 6 bases not matched to a gene. CDR1 and CDR2 from the germline V gene are SGDLS and YYNGEE. The CDR3 covers 15 residues. The CDR3 bases are TGTGCCAGCAGCGTTGGGCTAGCGGTTTACAATGAGCAGTTCTTC. It encodes CASSVGLAVYNEQFF.

This chain's CDR3 is CASSPTKTGQETQYF. Written as DNA, the CDR3 is TGCGCCAGCAGCCCTACAAAGACAGGCCAAGAGACCCAGTACTTC. The rearrangement uses TRBV5-1 and TRBJ2-5, with D perhaps TRBD1 (6 bases). CDR1 SGHRS and CDR2 YFSETQ come from the germline V gene. Trimming cost V 4 bases and J 1 base, with 14 bases left between them. The CDR3 is 15 amino acids.

The V call is TRBV4-2, the J call TRBJ2-5; no clear D gene. CDR1 and CDR2 from the germline V gene are LGHNA and YNFKEQ. CDR3 length: 14 residues. The germline V and J ends were trimmed by 3 bases and 4 bases, with 12 bases remaining between them. Here the CDR3 DNA reads TGTGCCAGCAGCCATGTGGAAGGGTTAGAGACCCAGTACTTC. Amino acids: CASSHVEGLETQYF.

In its sample, this clonotype was seen many times. The rearrangement joins TRBV12-3 or TRBV12-4 to TRBJ1-1; tentatively, D is TRBD1 (6 bases). CDR3 length: 14 residues. V was shortened by 3 bases and J by 1 base, with 9 bases between the two germline ends. The CDR3 DNA follows: TGTGCCAGCAGTTTCGGCAGGGGGAACACTGAAGCTTTCTTT. This translates into CASSFGRGNTEAFF.

The rearrangement uses TRBV29-1 and TRBJ1-2; D is undetermined. The CDR3 has 10 residues. Germline CDR1 SQVTM, CDR2 ANQGSEA. V gave up 3 bases and J gave up 4 bases, with 3 bases separating them. The CDR3 spells CSVEAYGYTF. As DNA, the CDR3 is TGCAGCGTTGAGGCCTATGGCTACACCTTC.

Written as DNA, the CDR3 is TGTGCCAGCAGCTTAGCCGGTGGGGGTAACTATGGCTACACCTTC. Translating gives CASSLAGGGNYGYTF. The chain joins TRBV7-6 to TRBJ1-2; TRBD1 is a possible D gene (5 bases). This CDR3 is 15 amino acids long. V was clipped by 0 bases and J by 1 base, with 9 bases between them. Per the germline V gene, CDR1 is SGHVS and CDR2 is FNYEAQ.